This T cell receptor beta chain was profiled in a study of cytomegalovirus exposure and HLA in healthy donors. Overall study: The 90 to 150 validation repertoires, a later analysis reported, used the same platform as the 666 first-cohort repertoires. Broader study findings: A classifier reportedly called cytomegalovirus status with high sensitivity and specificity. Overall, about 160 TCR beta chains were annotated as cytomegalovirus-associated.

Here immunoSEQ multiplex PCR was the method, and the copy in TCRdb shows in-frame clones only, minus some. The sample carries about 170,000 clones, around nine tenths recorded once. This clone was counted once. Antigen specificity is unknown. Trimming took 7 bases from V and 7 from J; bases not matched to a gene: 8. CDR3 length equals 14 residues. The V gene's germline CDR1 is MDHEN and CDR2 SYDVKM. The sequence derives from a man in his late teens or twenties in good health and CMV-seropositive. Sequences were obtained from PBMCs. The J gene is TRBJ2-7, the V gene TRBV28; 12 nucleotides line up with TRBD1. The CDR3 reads CASTLGQGAREQYF. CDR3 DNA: TGTGCCAGCACCCTGGGACAGGGGGCGAGGGAGCAGTACTTC.